These 6 T cell receptor beta chains originate from one sample sequenced in a study of blood T cells in healthy people across ages. It was with a sample-barcoded 5' primer and a J-beta primer mix that a second PCR of about 6 to 12 cycles was run. TCRdb called the 5' RACE reads again in MiXCR, with one record for every CDR3 protein. The sample records roughly 930,000 distinct CDR3 sequences, around 49% being singletons. The specimen was blood. These receptors were collected from a man aged 25 to 45 in good health.

This clonotype was observed a single time. This chain joins TRBV4-3 and TRBJ1-2; 7 bases match TRBD1. CDR1 and CDR2 (germline): LGHNA, YSLEER. The CDR3 contains 15 residues. V shed 3 bases, J shed 8 bases, and the junction held 12 bases outside the gene matches. CDR3 in amino acids: CASSHRTGLIQGYTF. The CDR3 bases are TGCGCCAGCAGCCACAGGACAGGATTGATTCAGGGCTACACCTTC.

The V gene is TRBV3-1, the J gene TRBJ1-1; 9 positions agree with TRBD1. The CDR3 has 15 residues. In germline, CDR1 is LGHDT, CDR2 YNNKEL (reference sequence). The V and J ends lost 1 base and 7 bases, in that order; junction bases with no gene match: 7. CDR3 DNA: TGTGCCAGCAGCCAAGTTGGGGGACAGGGCTTTGAAGCTTTCTTT. This codes for CASSQVGGQGFEAFF. Filled out from reference TRBV3-1 and TRBJ1-1, the complete variable domain reads DTAVSQTPKYLVTQMGNDKSIKCEQNLGHDTMYWYKQDSKKFLKIMFSYNNKELIINETVPNRFSPKSPDKAHLNLHINSLELGDSAVYFCASSQVGGQGFEAFFGQGTRLTVV.

This clonotype has ten or more counts. This chain connects TRBV14 to TRBJ2-1, with TRBD2 matching over 8 bases. This CDR3 has 15 residues. After removal of 2 bases from V and 6 bases from J, the junction contained 6 bases not matched to a gene. Germline V gene lookup returns CDR1 SGHDN and CDR2 FVKESK. CDR3 in DNA: TGTGCCAGCAGCCAACTGGGACTAGGGATCAATGAGCAGTTCTTC. Its translation is CASSQLGLGINEQFF.

V gene TRBV20-1 combines with J gene TRBJ2-5; 10 bases map to TRBD2. The CDR3 totals 17 residues. Losses at the gene ends were 5 bases for V and 4 bases for J; bases not matched to a gene: 16. Germline CDR1 reads DFQATT; CDR2 reads SNEGSKA (reference sequence). The CDR3 reads CSASLMEPGLARETQYF. CDR3 in DNA: TGCAGTGCTTCGCTGATGGAGCCGGGACTAGCGCGAGAGACCCAGTACTTC.

This clonotype was counted only a few times. V and J are TRBV2 and TRBJ2-3, with D perhaps matching TRBD1 or TRBD2 (5 bases each). The germline gives CDR1 SNHLY, CDR2 FYNNEI. The CDR3 is 15 residues long. Trimming removed 6 bases at V and 2 bases at J, with 15 bases between. CDR3 in amino acids: CASRGTRANTDTQYF. In DNA, the CDR3 is TGTGCCAGCAGGGGGACCCGGGCCAACACAGATACGCAGTATTTT.

The chain recombines TRBV6-1 with TRBJ2-6; D unclear. Germline V gene sequence: CDR1 MNHNS, CDR2 SASEGT. This CDR3 contains 16 residues. Deletions cut 7 bases from V and 2 bases from J, with 15 bases between. CDR3 protein: CASKFSPEPGANVLTF. Here the CDR3 DNA reads TGTGCCAGCAAATTTTCGCCGGAACCTGGGGCCAACGTCCTGACTTTC.